These 21 T cell receptor beta chains were all obtained from the same sample, sequenced in a study of tumor-infiltrating lymphocytes in primary liver carcinoma. A primer in the constant region served to generate TCR beta cDNA from roughly 550 ng of total RNA. Slightly modified ARM-PCR served as the procedure for the TCR beta libraries. These libraries came from three rounds of nested multiplex PCR. Use of TRBV1-TRBV30 forward primers with a C-beta reverse primer characterized the first two PCR rounds, which lasted around 11 cycles each. TCRdb reprocessed the multiplex PCR reads via MiXCR and lists one record per CDR3 protein. The sample lists under 200,000 distinct CDR3 sequences; over 80% were seen once. Extraction of RNA together with DNA used about 18-30 mg of unsorted bulk tissue. The sample consisted of tumor tissue from primary liver carcinoma. These receptor sequences come from a middle-aged man with primary liver carcinoma and hepatitis B virus infection.

The sample holds a few counts of this clonotype. The J gene is TRBJ2-2, the V gene TRBV2, with D unclear. Per germline, CDR1 SNHLY and CDR2 FYNNEI. The CDR3 is 14 residues long. V lost 8 bases to trimming and J lost 1 base, with 11 bases between them. The CDR3, as DNA: TGTGCCAGCCTGTTTAGCCAGAACACCGGGGAGCTGTTTTTT. Encoded protein: CASLFSQNTGELFF.

This clonotype occurred once. The junction shows a germline mismatch at one end, possibly a read error. The J gene is TRBJ2-2, the V gene TRBV11-2; a possible D gene is TRBD1 (6 bases). Germline lookup yields CDR1 SGHAT and CDR2 FQNNGV. CDR3 size: 17 residues. For the CDR3, the DNA is TGTGCCAGCAGCTTAGATCATCGGGGTAGGGACAACTGGGAGCTCTTTTTT. As protein: CASSLDHRGRDNWELFF.

In the case of this clonotype: The conserved phenylalanine or tryptophan normally closing the CDR3 is absent here, so this likely arose from a read error. The chain is built from TRBV11-1 and TRBJ2-7; 7 bases line up with TRBD1. The CDR3 consists of 13 residues. Looked up from germline, CDR1 is SGHAT and CDR2 is FQDESV (reference sequence). The CDR3 region is CVSRGKRSYMQYL. CDR3 DNA sequence: TGTGTCAGCAGGGGGAAGCGATCCTACATGCAGTACTTA.

This clonotype has a single count. V usage is TRBV4-2 and J usage is TRBJ2-1; the D call may be TRBD1 or TRBD2 (5 bases each). This CDR3 is built from 17 residues. V was pared by 0 bases and J by 8 bases, with 20 bases between. Germline V gives CDR1 LGHNA, CDR2 YNFKEQ. The chain's CDR3 is CASSQDQGPGQHYEQFF. The CDR3 DNA reads as TGTGCCAGCAGCCAAGATCAGGGCCCGGGGCAGCACTATGAGCAGTTCTTC.

With regard to this clonotype: Compared with germline, one end of the junction differs, possibly owing to a read error. The chain couples TRBV7-9 to TRBJ2-1, with TRBD2 matching 9 bases. CDR1 is SEHNR, CDR2 FQNEAQ, per germline (reference sequence). This CDR3 has 16 amino acids. CDR3 sequence (DNA): TGTGCTAGCAGGAACCGTGGGAGTAGCGGGAGCGATGAGCAGTTCTTT. Its protein product is CASRNRGSSGSDEQFF.

This clonotype has at least ten counts. In DNA, the CDR3 is TGTGCCATCAGTGAAATTCGTGAGGATGAGCAGTTCTTC. Its protein is CAISEIREDEQFF. V and J are TRBV10-3 and TRBJ2-1; no clear D. The germline gives CDR1 ENHRY, CDR2 SYGVKD. This CDR3 is built from 13 residues. V was cut by 3 bases and J by 8 bases, with 11 bases left in between.

Points on this clonotype: A junction boundary mismatches the germline segment, possibly from a read error. The chain joins TRBV6-1 to TRBJ2-1; a weak D match, TRBD2 (6 bases). The CDR3 has 14 residues. Germline assignment: CDR1 MNHNS and CDR2 SASEGT. The CDR3 DNA sequence: TGTGCCAGCGACTTGGGAGGCTCCTACACTGAGCAGTTCTTC. Translated, it gives CASDLGGSYTEQFF.

This clonotype was detected a few times. One end of the junction is discordant with germline, which a read error may explain. The chain carries TRBV6-1 and TRBJ2-3; no definite D call. The CDR3 covers 11 residues. Per the germline V gene, CDR1 is MNHNS and CDR2 is SASEGT. The CDR3 DNA follows: TGTACCAGTAGCCACACAGATACGCAGTATTTT. As protein: CTSSHTDTQYF.

A note on this clonotype: A much larger clone sits a single nucleotide away, making a read error possible. The chain couples TRBV6-6 to TRBJ1-1; 9 bases are shared with TRBD1. Germline CDR1 reads MNHNY; CDR2 reads SVGAGI (reference sequence). The trim removed 7 bases at V and 5 bases at J, leaving 5 bases unmatched. The CDR3 is 13 residues long. CDR3 DNA: TGTGCCAGCAATCCGACAGGGGGAACTGAAGCTTTCTTT. Translation gives CASNPTGGTEAFF.

This chain joins TRBV6-5 and TRBJ1-2; D unresolved. Per the germline V gene, CDR1 is MNHEY and CDR2 is SVGAGI. Trimming shortened V by 6 bases and J by 9 bases, and 14 bases separated the two germline ends. The CDR3 extends over 12 amino acids. The CDR3 DNA reads TGTGCCAGCAGAGAGACGGGAGGATGCTACACCTTC. As protein: CASRETGGCYTF.

Details on this clonotype: This CDR3 fails to terminate in the conserved phenylalanine or tryptophan, so it likely reflects a read error. The limits of the CDR3 on the DNA are not certain, so only TCRdb's listed CDR3 is given. J is TRBJ2-5 and V is TRBV4-3. Germline values: CDR1 LGHNA, CDR2 YSLEER. The CDR3 sequence runs 14 residues, both termini included. CDR3 region: CASSQEEYLETRYL.

This clonotype was picked up one time. Without the conserved terminal phenylalanine or tryptophan, this CDR3 likely stems from a read error. The chain links TRBV20-1 to TRBJ1-4; no definite D call. Germline CDR1 is DFQATT and CDR2 is SNEGSKA (reference sequence). The CDR3 spans 13 residues. DNA of the CDR3: TGCAGTGCTGGAGACGCGGTGGAGGAAAAACTGTTTTCT. Its protein is CSAGDAVEEKLFS.

With regard to this clonotype: This may be a read error: a much more frequent sequence differs by one nucleotide. This rearrangement joins TRBV5-1 to TRBJ2-1; 8 bases fit TRBD2. The CDR3 extends over 15 amino acids. Germline V gives CDR1 SGHRS, CDR2 YFSETQ. The trim removed 1 base at V and 8 bases at J, leaving 8 bases unmatched. The CDR3 nucleotides read TGCGCCAGCAGCTTGATCATCCGGGAGGGGGATGAGCAGTTCTTC. Protein sequence: CASSLIIREGDEQFF.

The chain has TRBV5-1 and TRBJ2-2; TRBD1 is a possible D gene (6 bases). The CDR3 consists of 15 residues. Looked up from germline, CDR1 is SGHRS and CDR2 is YFSETQ. Trimming pared 10 bases from V and 0 bases from J, leaving 16 bases between. In DNA form, the CDR3 reads TGCGCCGGTATCGACAGGATCCCGAACACCGGGGAGCTGTTTTTT. Protein: CAGIDRIPNTGELFF.

As to this clonotype: Lacking the conserved final phenylalanine or tryptophan, this CDR3 likely reflects a read error. The chain links TRBV29-1 to TRBJ2-3; 9 nucleotides agree with TRBD2. J gave up 3 bases and V 7 bases, and 8 bases lay outside the gene matches. Germline V gene data show CDR1 as SQVTM and CDR2 as ANQGSEA. The CDR3 runs 14 residues. CDR3 protein: CSGLAREGTDTQYS. In DNA form, the CDR3 reads TGCAGCGGCTTAGCGCGGGAGGGGACAGATACGCAGTATTCT.

The genes are TRBV6-5 and TRBJ2-1; tentative D call: TRBD2 (5 bases). In germline, CDR1 is MNHEY, CDR2 SVGAGI. CDR3 length: 13 residues. Trimming shortened V by 5 bases and J by 9 bases, and 14 bases separated the two germline ends. CDR3 region: CASSQRHEGEQFF. The CDR3, as DNA: TGTGCCAGCAGTCAACGACATGAGGGTGAGCAGTTCTTC.

About this clonotype: One end of the junction is discordant with germline, which a read error may explain. This chain joins TRBV11-1 and TRBJ2-7; 7 nucleotides line up with TRBD1. CDR1 and CDR2 from the germline V gene are SGHAT and FQDESV (reference sequence). The CDR3 has 13 amino acids. The CDR3 region is CVSRGKRSYEQNF. CDR3 coding DNA: TGTGTCAGCAGGGGGAAGCGATCCTACGAGCAAAACTTC.

The genes are TRBV6-5 and TRBJ2-7; TRBD2 matches at 10 bases. CDR3 length: 17 amino acids. Germline CDR1 and CDR2: MNHEY and SVGAGI. V shed 2 bases, J shed 7 bases, and the junction held 14 bases outside the gene matches. The CDR3 sequence is CASSYRTSGREDREQYF. The CDR3 region has the DNA TGTGCCAGCAGTTACCGGACTAGCGGAAGGGAGGACCGAGAGCAGTACTTC.

J is TRBJ2-1 and V is TRBV29-1; 14 bases map to TRBD2. CDR3 size: 15 residues. Germline trimming cut 7 bases from V and 3 bases from J; bases unmatched to any gene: 5. CDR1 and CDR2 from the germline V gene are SQVTM and ANQGSEA. The CDR3 is CSGRLAGGFYNEQFF. The CDR3 bases are TGCAGCGGGCGACTAGCGGGAGGGTTCTACAATGAGCAGTTCTTC.

About this clonotype: Germline and junction disagree at one end, which may indicate a read error. V is TRBV11-1 and J is TRBJ2-1; maybe TRBD2 (5 bases). This CDR3 region has 18 residues. CDR1 and CDR2 (germline): SGHAT, FQDESV (reference sequence). The CDR3 protein is CTSSLYRSARGTYNEQFF. The CDR3 nucleotides read TGTACCAGCAGCTTATACCGCTCCGCGAGAGGGACCTACAATGAGCAGTTCTTC.

Note on this clonotype: One base away lies a much larger clone, so this may be a sequencing read error. This CDR3 reads CASSSLMGVGAEQYF. The CDR3 region has the DNA TGCGCCAGCAGTTCCCTAATGGGAGTCGGCGCGGAGCAGTACTTC. The V gene is TRBV5-1, the J gene TRBJ2-7; possible D gene TRBD2, 5 bases. This CDR3 spans 15 amino acids. V lost 5 bases and J lost 7, with 22 bases in between. Germline lookup yields CDR1 SGHRS and CDR2 YFSETQ.